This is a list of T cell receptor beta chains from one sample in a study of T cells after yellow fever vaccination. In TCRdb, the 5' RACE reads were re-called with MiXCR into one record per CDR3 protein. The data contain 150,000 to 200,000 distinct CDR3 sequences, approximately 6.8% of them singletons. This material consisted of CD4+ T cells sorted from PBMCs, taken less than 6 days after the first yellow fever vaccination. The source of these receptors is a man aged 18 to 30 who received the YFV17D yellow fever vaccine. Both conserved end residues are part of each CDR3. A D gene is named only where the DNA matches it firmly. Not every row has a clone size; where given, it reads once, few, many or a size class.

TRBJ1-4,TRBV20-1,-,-,TGCAGTGCTAGAGATCTTCAGTTGGGCACAACTAATGAAAAACTGTTTTTT,CSARDLQLGTTNEKLFF
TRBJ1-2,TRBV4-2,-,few,TGTGCCAGCAGCCAAGATCTTAGGGGTGATTTACACTATGGCTACACCTTC,CASSQDLRGDLHYGYTF
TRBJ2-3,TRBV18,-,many,TGTGCCAGCTCACCCCTAGCGACCAGCACAGATACGCAGTATTTT,CASSPLATSTDTQYF
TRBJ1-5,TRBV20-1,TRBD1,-,TGCAGTGCTAGTGGGACTACGAACAGGGGTGGTCATCCCCAGCATTTT,CSASGTTNRGGHPQHF
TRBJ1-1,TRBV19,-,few,TGTGCCAGTAGAAACCCCGCCGGGAGTGAAGCTTTCTTT,CASRNPAGSEAFF
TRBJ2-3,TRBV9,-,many,TGTGCCAGCAGCGTCTTAGATTTAGATACGCAGTATTTT,CASSVLDLDTQYF
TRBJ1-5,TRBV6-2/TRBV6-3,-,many,TGTGCCAGCACCCAACGGGGGGCGCGGCAGCCCCAGCATTTT,CASTQRGARQPQHF
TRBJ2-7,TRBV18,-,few,TGTGCCAGCTCTTCCCAGCCCTCCTACGAGCAGTACTTC,CASSSQPSYEQYF
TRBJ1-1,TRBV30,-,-,TGTGCCTGGAGTGTCCTACAGTTGAACACTGAAGCTTTCTTT,CAWSVLQLNTEAFF
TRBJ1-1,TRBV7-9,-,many,TGTGCCAGCAGCTTAGCAATTGGAACTGAAGCTTTCTTT,CASSLAIGTEAFF
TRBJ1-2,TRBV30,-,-,TGTGCCTGGAGTGTTTCTGCTGGCTACACCTTC,CAWSVSAGYTF
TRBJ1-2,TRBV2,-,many,TGTGCCAGCAGTGACCCGGGAACCAGCTATGGCTACACCTTC,CASSDPGTSYGYTF
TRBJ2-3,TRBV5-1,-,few,TGCGCCAGCAGCCCTAGCGCGACCACAGATACGCAGTATTTT,CASSPSATTDTQYF
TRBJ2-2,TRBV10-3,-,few,TGTGCCATCAGTCGGGGTTCCGATGGGACCGGGGAGCTGTTTTTT,CAISRGSDGTGELFF
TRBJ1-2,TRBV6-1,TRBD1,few,TGTGCCAGCAGGATGACAGGGGGAAACTATGGCTACACCTTC,CASRMTGGNYGYTF
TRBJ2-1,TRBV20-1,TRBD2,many,TGCAGTGCCCAGAAGCTAGCGGGGTACAATGAGCAGTTCTTC,CSAQKLAGYNEQFF
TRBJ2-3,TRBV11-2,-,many,TGTGCCAGCAGCTGGGACAGCACAGATACGCAGTATTTT,CASSWDSTDTQYF
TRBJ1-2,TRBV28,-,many,TGTGCCGGGGGGGGCCTAGCTAACTATGGCTACACCTTC,CAGGGLANYGYTF
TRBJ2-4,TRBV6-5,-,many,TGTGCCAGCAGTTACTCTTCGGACTCTTCCAAAAACATTCAGTACTTC,CASSYSSDSSKNIQYF
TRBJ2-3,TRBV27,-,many,TGTGCCAGCAGGCCGGGGGCCGCGGATACGCAGTATTTT,CASRPGAADTQYF
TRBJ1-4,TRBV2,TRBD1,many,TGTGCCAGCAGTCGGGACAGGTCTGAAAAACTGTTTTTT,CASSRDRSEKLFF
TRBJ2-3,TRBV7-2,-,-,TGTGCCAGCGTAATTAGGACTAGCACAGATACGCAGTATTTT,CASVIRTSTDTQYF
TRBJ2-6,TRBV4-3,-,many,TGCGCCAGCAGCCAAGATCCGGCCTCTGGGGCCAACGTCCTGACTTTC,CASSQDPASGANVLTF
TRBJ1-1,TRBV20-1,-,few,TGCAGTGCTAGAGGAGGGCCCACGAACACTGAAGCTTTCTTT,CSARGGPTNTEAFF
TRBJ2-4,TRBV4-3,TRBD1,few,TGCGCCAGCAGCCAAGAAAGGAACAGGGGGGCCAAAAACATTCAGTACTTC,CASSQERNRGAKNIQYF
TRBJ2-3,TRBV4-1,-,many,TGCGCCAGCAGCCAAGGTGATCCAGGGGCGAGCACAGATACGCAGTATTTT,CASSQGDPGASTDTQYF
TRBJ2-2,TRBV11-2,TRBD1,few,TGTGCCAGCAGACCCCTCCGGGACAGGGGCAGGGGGAATACCGGGGAGCTGTTTTTT,CASRPLRDRGRGNTGELFF
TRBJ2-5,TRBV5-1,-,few,TGCGCCAGCAGCTCTGGGCAGGGAAGGGGTCTTCAAGAGACCCAGTACTTC,CASSSGQGRGLQETQYF
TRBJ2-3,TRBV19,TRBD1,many,TGTGCCAGTAGCGACAGGGGTTCGCAGTATTTT,CASSDRGSQYF
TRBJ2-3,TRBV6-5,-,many,TGTGCCAGCAGTTACCGAACAGGTAGCACAGATACGCAGTATTTT,CASSYRTGSTDTQYF
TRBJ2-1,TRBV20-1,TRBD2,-,TGCAGTGCCCTACTAGCGGGGGGGCCACGGGAGCAGTTCTTC,CSALLAGGPREQFF
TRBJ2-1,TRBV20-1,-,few,TGCAGTGCTCAAGGGAGGACAGGGAGGGGAAATGAGCAGTTCTTC,CSAQGRTGRGNEQFF
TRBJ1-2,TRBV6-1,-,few,TGTGCCAGCACCTCGGGGTCCGGTGGCTACACCTTC,CASTSGSGGYTF
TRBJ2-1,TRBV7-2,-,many,TGTGCCAGCAGCTTATTCCGGGGGTCCTACAATGAGCAGTTCTTC,CASSLFRGSYNEQFF
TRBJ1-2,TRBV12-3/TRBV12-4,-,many,TGTGCCAGCAGTACGACAGCTTATGGCTACACCTTC,CASSTTAYGYTF
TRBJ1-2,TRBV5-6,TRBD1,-,TGTGCCAGCAGCCTGACAGGGGCCTATGGCTACACCTTC,CASSLTGAYGYTF
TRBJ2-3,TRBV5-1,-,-,TGCGCCAGCAGCATACTCGCGGGACAGAGCACAGATACGCAGTATTTT,CASSILAGQSTDTQYF
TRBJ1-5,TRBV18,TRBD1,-,TGTGCCAGCTCACCGGGAACAGGGGTTGGCGGTCAGCCCCAGCATTTT,CASSPGTGVGGQPQHF
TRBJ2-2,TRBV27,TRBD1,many,TGTGCCAGCAGTTTGTACGGGACAGGGTACACCGGGGAGCTGTTTTTT,CASSLYGTGYTGELFF
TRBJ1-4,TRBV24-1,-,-,TGTGCCACCAGCGAGGCGGGGCCTAATGAAAAACTGTTTTTT,CATSEAGPNEKLFF
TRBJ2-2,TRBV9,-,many,TGTGCCAGCAGCGTAGAGACGGAAAACACCGGGGAGCTGTTTTTT,CASSVETENTGELFF
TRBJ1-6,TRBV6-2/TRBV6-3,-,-,TGTGCCAGCAGTTTGAGTGTGGGAGTGTATTCACCCCTCCACTTT,CASSLSVGVYSPLHF
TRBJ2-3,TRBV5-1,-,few,TGCGCCAGCAGCTGGGGGACTTCAACAGATACGCAGTATTTT,CASSWGTSTDTQYF
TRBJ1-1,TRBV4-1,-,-,TGCGCCAGCAGCCAACACCTCACACCGAACACTGAAGCTTTCTTT,CASSQHLTPNTEAFF
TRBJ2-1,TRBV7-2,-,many,TGTGCCAGCAGCTTAGAGGGTCAGCAGTTCTTC,CASSLEGQQFF
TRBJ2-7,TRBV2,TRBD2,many,TGTGCCAGCAGTGAGGTTCATGTTCTAGCGGGGGCGTACGAGCAGTACTTC,CASSEVHVLAGAYEQYF
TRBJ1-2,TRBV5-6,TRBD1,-,TGTGCCAGCAGCCAGAGAACAGGGGGACAGTATGGCTACACCTTC,CASSQRTGGQYGYTF
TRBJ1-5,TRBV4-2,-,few,TGTGCCAGCAGCCAAGATGACGGGGGGCAGCGGCCCCAGCATTTT,CASSQDDGGQRPQHF
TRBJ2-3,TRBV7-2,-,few,TGTGCCAGCAGCCGGACCGGGTTCCGCACAGATACGCAGTATTTT,CASSRTGFRTDTQYF
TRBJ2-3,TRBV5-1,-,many,TGTGCCAGCAGCTTGGGGGCCACAGATACGCAGTATTTT,CASSLGATDTQYF
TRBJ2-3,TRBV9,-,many,TGTGCCAGCAGCGTAGCCAGCTCGGCAGATACGCAGTATTTT,CASSVASSADTQYF
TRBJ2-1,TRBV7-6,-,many,TGTGCCAGCAGCTTAGCATATGGGACGTCTTCTTATGAGCAGTTCTTC,CASSLAYGTSSYEQFF
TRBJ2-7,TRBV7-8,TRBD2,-,TGTGCCAGCAGCTCCCTGGCGGGGGTGGCCTACGAGCAGTACTTC,CASSSLAGVAYEQYF